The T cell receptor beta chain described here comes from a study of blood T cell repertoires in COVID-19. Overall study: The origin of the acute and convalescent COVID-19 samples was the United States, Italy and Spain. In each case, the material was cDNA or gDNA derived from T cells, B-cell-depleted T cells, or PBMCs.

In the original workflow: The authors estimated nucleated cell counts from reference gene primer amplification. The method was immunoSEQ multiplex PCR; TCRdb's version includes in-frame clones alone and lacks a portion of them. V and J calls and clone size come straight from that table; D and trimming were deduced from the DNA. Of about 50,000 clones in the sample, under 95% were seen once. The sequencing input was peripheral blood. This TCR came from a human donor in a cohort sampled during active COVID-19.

CDR3 region: CASSPMGGRAFF. DNA for the CDR3: TGTGCCAGTAGTCCTATGGGTGGGCGCGCTTTCTTT. The rearrangement uses TRBV19 and TRBJ1-1; no firm D call. Deletions cut 5 bases from V and 11 bases from J, with 15 bases between. The CDR3 loop spans 12 amino acids. Per germline, CDR1 LNHDA and CDR2 SQIVND (reference sequence).